This TCR beta chain was sequenced during a study of T cells after posttransplantation cyclophosphamide. Overall study results and limits: Recipient CMV seropositivity and CMV reactivation strongly tracked TRB clonality. Donor-recipient repertoire similarity was low at 1-2 months, rising over year one. TRB overlap between skin or GI tissue T cells and blood was limited.

This clone is medium-sized within its sample. Its antigen is undetermined. Treatment was busulfan-fludarabine conditioning, a marrow graft, and cyclophosphamide on days +3 and +4. The V gene's germline CDR1 is ENHRY and CDR2 SYGVKD. The CDR3 length is 11 residues. Trimming pared 3 bases from V and 8 bases from J, leaving 4 bases between. Libraries were prepared by immunoSEQ multiplex PCR; TCRdb keeps only in-frame clonotypes and omits some of them. Of fewer than 15,000 clones in the sample, roughly 2% were seen once. This sequence was found in a young adult male patient who received an allogeneic stem cell transplant from a related donor, was CMV-positive, and had no GVHD. Some T cells here may be from the graft donor. The specimen comprised PBMCs, sampled after allogeneic stem cell transplant with posttransplant cyclophosphamide. The chain is built from TRBV10-3 and TRBJ2-2; D remains unclear. This CDR3 is CAISDLGELFF. The CDR3 nucleotides read TGTGCCATCAGTGATCTTGGGGAGCTGTTTTTT.